This T cell receptor beta chain originates from a study of shared clonotypes between healthy human individuals. CD45RO-negative CD8 cells positively selected for CCR7 made up the naive population, which excluded terminally differentiated effector memory CD45RA+ cells. The V and J ends lost 2 bases and 2 bases respectively, with 12 bases between them. The CDR3 is 15 residues long. Germline CDR1 and CDR2: LGHNA and YSLEER. Some clones are missing from TCRdb's copy, which holds only in-frame ones; the method was immunoSEQ multiplex PCR. The data contain roughly 2,000,000 clones, 85% to 95% of them singletons.

Sequenced material: naive CD8+ T cells sorted from blood. This rearrangement joins TRBV4-3 to TRBJ2-5, with a possible D match to TRBD1 (6 bases). This TCR was recovered from a man between 18 and 35 years old in good health. CDR3: CASSQTQGMQETQYF. The CDR3 DNA reads as TGCGCCAGCAGCCAAACCCAGGGGATGCAAGAGACCCAGTACTTC.